This passage covers 20 T cell receptor beta chains from one sample sequenced in a study of T cells expressing NK-cell markers (dated by TCRdb to 2019 to 2021). Libraries came from 5' RACE. The instrument given in TCRdb is Illumina HiSeq 2000. After the reads were reprocessed by TCRdb, one entry was made per CDR3 protein sequence, with no DNA. This sample's table has entries for around 100,000 distinct CDR3 sequences. Roughly 20% of the sample is held by the ten biggest clonotypes. Input material: blood T cells: a sorted CD56 or NKG2C T cell subset, CD4+ or CD8+ T cells, or bulk PBMC T cells (not recorded which). The origin of the receptors is a woman aged 18 to 75 in good health.

The CDR3 reads CASSQDSRTEAFF. This rearrangement joins TRBV4-3 to TRBJ1-1. This CDR3 spans 13 amino acids. Germline V gene lookup returns CDR1 LGHNA and CDR2 YSLEER.

The chain carries TRBV27 and TRBJ2-1. CDR1 is MNHEY and CDR2 is SMNVEV in the germline V gene (reference sequence). The CDR3 sequence is 14 residues long. The CDR3 here is CASKKVSSYNEQFF.

The genes are TRBV9 and TRBJ2-3. The CDR3 is 14 residues long. The V gene's germline CDR1 is SGDLS and CDR2 YYNGEE. The CDR3 reads CASSVETSTDTQYF.

V is TRBV9 and J is TRBJ2-2; lacking DNA, the TRBD2 call made by TCRdb goes unchecked. Per germline, CDR1 SGDLS and CDR2 YYNGEE. The CDR3 contains 16 residues. This chain's CDR3 is CASSVASGGFSGELFF.

CDR3 residues: CASSDGQDTGELFF. The chain joins TRBV6-4 to TRBJ2-2; checking the TCRdb D call of TRBD1 is not possible without DNA. Germline V CDR1 and CDR2: MRHNA, SNTAGT. The CDR3 covers 14 residues.

The chain carries TRBV20-1 and TRBJ1-3; the TCRdb D gene call, TRBD1, has no DNA to confirm it. This CDR3 is 13 amino acids long. The germline gives CDR1 DFQATT, CDR2 SNEGSKA (reference sequence). The CDR3 is CSARGGAGNTIYF.

The chain links TRBV9 to TRBJ1-6. Germline V gene lookup returns CDR1 SGDLS and CDR2 YYNGEE. CDR3 size: 13 residues. This chain's CDR3 is CASSAGVNSPLHF.

The rearrangement links TRBV5-1 to TRBJ2-2. The CDR3 is 14 amino acids. Germline V gene data show CDR1 as SGHRS and CDR2 as YFSETQ. This CDR3 reads CASSSDVFTGELFF.

This rearrangement joins TRBV29-1 to TRBJ2-3; without DNA, the TCRdb call of TRBD1 cannot be checked. Germline CDR1 reads SQVTM; CDR2 reads ANQGSEA. There are 13 residues in the CDR3. CDR3 residues: CSVAWTGADTQYF.

V is TRBV28 and J is TRBJ1-2. Germline V gene lookup returns CDR1 MDHEN and CDR2 SYDVKM. The CDR3 contains 14 residues. CDR3 amino acids: CASSPDSPAYGYTF.

The gene calls are TRBV7-8 and TRBJ1-1. Germline V gene lookup returns CDR1 SGHVS and CDR2 FQNEAQ. The CDR3 spans 13 residues. CDR3 protein: CASSSGGDTEAFF.

This chain's CDR3 is CASSHASEYEQYF. V gene TRBV3-1 combines with J gene TRBJ2-7; the D call from TCRdb, TRBD2, cannot be confirmed without DNA. Germline CDR1 LGHDT, CDR2 YNNKEL (reference sequence). The CDR3 runs to 13 residues.

The V call is TRBV2, the J call TRBJ2-1; TCRdb's D call of TRBD2 is untestable without DNA. From germline, CDR1 is SNHLY and CDR2 FYNNEI. CDR3 length: 15 residues. The CDR3 sequence: CASMGTSGRAREQFF.

This sequence joins TRBV7-2 and TRBJ1-5; TCRdb picks TRBD1, but there is no DNA to check that call. Germline V gene sequence: CDR1 SGHTA, CDR2 FQGNSA. The CDR3 length is 17 residues. The CDR3 sequence is CASSHSPGNRGNQPQHF.

V usage is TRBV30 and J usage is TRBJ1-2. CDR3 length equals 13 residues. The germline gives CDR1 GTSNPN, CDR2 SVGIG (reference sequence). This CDR3 reads CAWSVDQPYGYTF.

The chain recombines TRBV7-9 with TRBJ2-5. This CDR3 spans 14 amino acids. Germline V CDR1 and CDR2: SEHNR, FQNEAQ (reference sequence). This CDR3 reads CASSSDGHQETQYF.

The rearrangement uses TRBV5-1 and TRBJ2-7. Germline V lookup: CDR1 SGHRS, CDR2 YFSETQ. This CDR3 region has 14 residues. CDR3 in amino acids: CASSLYSWFNEQYF.

The genes are TRBV12-3 or TRBV12-4 and TRBJ2-3. The CDR3 covers 12 residues. This CDR3 is CASSLMADTQYF.

The chain couples TRBV12-3 or TRBV12-4 to TRBJ2-1; as DNA is missing, the TRBD1 call by TCRdb cannot be tested. The CDR3 runs 12 residues. The CDR3 sequence is CASSPSPDEQFF.

The rearrangement uses TRBV4-1 and TRBJ1-1. From germline, CDR1 is MGHRA and CDR2 YSYEKL. The CDR3 is made up of 12 amino acids. CDR3 sequence: CASGWPNTEAFF.